The T cell receptor (beta chain) under discussion was sequenced for a study of shared clonotypes between healthy human individuals. Notes on the study in general: Around 5% was the fraction of naive CD4 clonotypes found shared across several donors. Among non-shared clonotypes, generation probabilities were lower than among those shared by all four donors.

Clones were read by immunoSEQ multiplex PCR, and TCRdb kept only the in-frame ones, dropping some. The table has about 600,000 clones, roughly 96% seen once; the top ten hold 0.09% to 0.13%. Naive CD8 cells lacked CD45RO and underwent positive selection for CCR7, leaving out terminally differentiated effector memory CD45RA+ cells. Healthy adults negative for HIV, lacking recent acute infections or vaccinations, served as donors. V lost 6 bases, J lost 2 bases, and 7 bases lay in between. This CDR3 comprises 12 residues. Germline lookup yields CDR1 SGHVT and CDR2 SQSDAQ. This clone appeared a single time. Its specificity is not known.

The clonotype comes from a woman aged 30 to 39 in good health. The J gene is TRBJ1-1, the V gene TRBV7-4, with D unclear. Input material: naive CD8+ T cells sorted from blood. The CDR3 bases are TGTGCCAGCAGTTGGGGAAACACTGAAGCTTTCTTT. The encoded protein is CASSWGNTEAFF.